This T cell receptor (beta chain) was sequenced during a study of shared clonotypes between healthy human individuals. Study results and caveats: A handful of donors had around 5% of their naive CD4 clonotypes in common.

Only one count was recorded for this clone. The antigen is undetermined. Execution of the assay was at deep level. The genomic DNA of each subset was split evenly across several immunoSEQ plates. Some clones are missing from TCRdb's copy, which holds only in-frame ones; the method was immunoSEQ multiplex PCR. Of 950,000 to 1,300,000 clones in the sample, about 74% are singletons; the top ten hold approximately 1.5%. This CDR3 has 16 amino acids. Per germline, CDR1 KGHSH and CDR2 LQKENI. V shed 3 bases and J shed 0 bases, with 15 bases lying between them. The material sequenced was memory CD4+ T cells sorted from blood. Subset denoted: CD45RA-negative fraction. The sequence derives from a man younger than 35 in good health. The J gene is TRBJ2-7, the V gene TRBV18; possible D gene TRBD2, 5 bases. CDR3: CASSPLGLRSSYEQYF. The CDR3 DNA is TGTGCCAGCTCACCCCTCGGACTGAGGAGCTCCTACGAGCAGTACTTC. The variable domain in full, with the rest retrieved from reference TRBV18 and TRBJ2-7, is NAGVMQNPRHLVRRRGQEARLRCSPMKGHSHVYWYRQLPEEGLKFMVYLQKENIIDESGMPKERFSAEFPKEGPSILRIQQVVRGDSAAYFCASSPLGLRSSYEQYFGPGTRLTVT.